This T cell receptor (beta chain) derives from a study of control samples from healthy donors and cancer patients. Clones were read by immunoSEQ multiplex PCR, and TCRdb kept only the in-frame ones, dropping some. The table has about 250,000 clones, over 75% seen once. V lost 1 base and J 4 bases, leaving 10 bases between the germline ends. The CDR3 spans 14 residues. CDR1 is SNHLY, CDR2 FYNNEI, per germline. This chain connects TRBV2 to TRBJ1-1, with a possible D match to TRBD1 (5 bases). Sequenced sample: PBMCs. This sequence originates from a woman between 55 and 75 years old with lung cancer. DNA of the CDR3: TGTGCCAGCAGTGAAGGCGGGGCGAGCACTGAAGCTTTCTTT. It translates to CASSEGGASTEAFF. The full variable domain, in which reference TRBV2 and TRBJ1-1 provide the parts outside the CDR3, is EPEVTQTPSHQVTQMGQEVILRCVPISNHLYFYWYRQILGQKVEFLVSFYNNEISEKSEIFDDQFSVERPDGSNFTLKIRSTKLEDSAMYFCASSEGGASTEAFFGQGTRLTVV.